This T cell receptor beta chain was recovered during a study of blood T cell repertoires in COVID-19. Background on the study: Samples of COVID-19 (acute and convalescent) were obtained from the United States, Italy and Spain.

This clone was seen a handful of times. The method was immunoSEQ multiplex PCR; TCRdb's version includes in-frame clones alone and lacks a portion of them. The table records a few hundred thousand clones, 85% of them present only once. V gave up 4 bases and J gave up 4 bases; unmatched junction bases: 7. From germline, CDR1 is SGHDT and CDR2 YYEEEE. The CDR3 has 16 residues. The gene calls are TRBV5-6 and TRBJ2-1; 11 nucleotides agree with TRBD2. Material: peripheral blood. The receptor's source is a human donor in a cohort sampled during active COVID-19. DNA of the CDR3: TGTGCCAGCAGCCCGAGACTAGCGGGGATTTACAATGAGCAGTTCTTC. Translation gives CASSPRLAGIYNEQFF.